This T cell receptor beta chain originates from a study of cytomegalovirus exposure and HLA in healthy donors. Study-wide findings and caveats: Association of about 17,000 TCR beta sequences with HLA alleles was found at 0.05 false discovery rate in a later analysis. For most TCR beta V segments, an earlier analysis put the productive rate at about 87% or about 30% of the time. Immune exposure was documented only through CMV serostatus.

With 60 Vbeta and 13 Jbeta primers, the PCR was carried out. Sequencing was performed with immunoSEQ multiplex PCR; in TCRdb, only in-frame clones are kept and a portion is missing. Among 95,000 to 100,000 clones listed, 78% were seen once. V was pared by 6 bases and J by 4 bases, with 21 bases between. This CDR3 contains 16 residues. Germline V gene lookup returns CDR1 KGHSH and CDR2 LQKENI. As for this clone: Its matching antigen is unknown.

Sequencing was performed on PBMCs. The TCR sequence derives from a woman aged 55-70 years in good health and CMV-seronegative. V usage is TRBV18 and J usage is TRBJ1-2; D is possibly TRBD1 (5 bases). In nucleotides, the CDR3 is TGTGCCAGCTCCGACCAGGCAGGGCAAAGGGGCTATGGCTACACCTTC. Amino acid sequence: CASSDQAGQRGYGYTF.